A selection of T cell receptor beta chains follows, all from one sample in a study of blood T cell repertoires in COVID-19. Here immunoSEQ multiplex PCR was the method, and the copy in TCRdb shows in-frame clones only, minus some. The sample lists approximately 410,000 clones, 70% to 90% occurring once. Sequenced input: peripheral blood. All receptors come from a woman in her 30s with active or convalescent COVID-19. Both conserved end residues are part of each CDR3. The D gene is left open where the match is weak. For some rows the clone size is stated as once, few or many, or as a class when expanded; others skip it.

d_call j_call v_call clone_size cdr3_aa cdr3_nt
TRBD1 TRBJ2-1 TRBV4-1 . CASRRTMGQYNEQFF TGCGCCAGCAGACGAACGATGGGACAGTACAATGAGCAGTTCTTC
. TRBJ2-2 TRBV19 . CASSIRGELFF TGTGCCAGTAGTATTCGGGGGGAGCTGTTTTTT
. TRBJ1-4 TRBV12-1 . CASSPDSLCNEKLFF TGTGCCAGCAGCCCTGACAGTTTATGTAATGAAAAACTGTTTTTT
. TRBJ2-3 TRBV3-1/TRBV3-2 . CASSQASLAEDTQYF TGTGCCAGCAGCCAAGCCTCCCTCGCGGAAGATACGCAGTATTTT
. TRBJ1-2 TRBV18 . CASSPAATNYGYTF TGTGCCAGCTCACCGGCCGCCACTAACTATGGCTACACCTTC
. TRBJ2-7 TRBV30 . CAYSDGSKYEQYF TGTGCCTATTCGGACGGGAGTAAGTACGAGCAGTACTTC
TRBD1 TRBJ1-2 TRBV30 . CAWSGLTGKGYTF TGTGCCTGGAGTGGGTTGACAGGGAAAGGCTACACCTTC
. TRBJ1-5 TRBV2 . CASSGGDNQPQHF TGTGCCAGCAGTGGGGGGGACAATCAGCCCCAGCATTTT
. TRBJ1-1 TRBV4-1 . CASSQGRNTEAFF TGCGCCAGCAGCCAAGGTAGGAACACTGAAGCTTTCTTT
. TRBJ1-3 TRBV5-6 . CASGMGGLSGNTIYF TGTGCCAGCGGAATGGGGGGACTCTCTGGAAACACCATATATTTT
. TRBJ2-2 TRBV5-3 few CARSLQGVTPNTGELFF TGTGCCAGAAGCTTGCAGGGCGTTACCCCGAACACCGGGGAGCTGTTTTTT
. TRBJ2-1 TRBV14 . CASSQGQNYNEQFF TGTGCCAGCAGCCAAGGGCAGAACTACAATGAGCAGTTCTTC
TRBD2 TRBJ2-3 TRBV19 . CASSTSGALYTQYF TGTGCCAGTAGTACTAGCGGGGCGTTGTATACGCAGTATTTT
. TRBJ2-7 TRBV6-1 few CASSEEGGSNYEQYF TGTGCCAGCAGTGAAGAAGGGGGTAGTAACTACGAGCAGTACTTC
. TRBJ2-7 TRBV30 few CAWSLTVYEQYF TGTGCCTGGAGTCTGACTGTTTACGAGCAGTACTTC
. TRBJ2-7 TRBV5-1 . CASSFDSTSPYEQYF TGCGCCAGCAGCTTCGACTCGACTTCTCCCTACGAGCAGTACTTC
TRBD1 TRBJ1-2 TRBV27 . CASSLSGRGYGYTF TGTGCCAGCAGTTTATCTGGCAGGGGGTACGGCTACACCTTC
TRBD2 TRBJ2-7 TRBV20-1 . CSASLASGSYEQYF TGCAGTGCTAGTTTGGCTAGCGGGAGCTACGAGCAGTACTTC
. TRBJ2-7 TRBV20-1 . CSAIDEQYF TGCAGTGCCATAGACGAGCAGTACTTC
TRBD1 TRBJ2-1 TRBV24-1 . CATSDPGTGTNEQFF TGTGCCACCAGTGATCCCGGGACAGGGACCAATGAGCAGTTCTTC
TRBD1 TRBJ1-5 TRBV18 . CASSPTGGGLSNQPQHF TGTGCCAGCTCACCTACAGGGGGAGGCTTGAGCAATCAGCCCCAGCATTTT
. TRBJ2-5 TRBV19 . CASSPGYQETQYF TGTGCCAGTAGTCCGGGGTACCAAGAGACCCAGTACTTC
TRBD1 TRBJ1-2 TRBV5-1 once CASSPGQTNYGYTF TGCGCCAGCAGCCCGGGACAGACTAACTATGGCTACACCTTC
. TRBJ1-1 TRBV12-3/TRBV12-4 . CASSPVLTEAFF TGTGCCAGCAGTCCCGTTTTAACTGAAGCTTTCTTT
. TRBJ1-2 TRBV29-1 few CSVPGDKNGYTF TGCAGCGTCCCCGGCGACAAGAATGGCTACACCTTC
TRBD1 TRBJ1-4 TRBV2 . CASSDRGQPTNEKLFF TGTGCCAGCTCCGACAGGGGCCAACCAACTAATGAAAAACTGTTTTTT
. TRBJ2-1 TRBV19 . CASSYSRDTYNEQFF TGTGCCAGTAGCTACTCCCGGGATACCTACAATGAGCAGTTCTTC
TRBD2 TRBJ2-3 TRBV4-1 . CASSPGLAGGVDTQYF TGCGCCAGCAGCCCCGGACTAGCGGGAGGTGTAGATACGCAGTATTTT
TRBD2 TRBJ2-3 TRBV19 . CASSIRRGRAAGGTDTQYF TGTGCCAGTAGTATTCGTCGCGGGAGGGCCGCGGGGGGGACAGATACGCAGTATTTT
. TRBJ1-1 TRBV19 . CASSIVTVEAALEAAFF TGTGCCAGTAGTATAGTTACGGTTGAGGCGGCCCTCGAAGCAGCTTTCTTT
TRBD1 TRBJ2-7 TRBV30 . CAWKRGPFSYEQYF TGTGCCTGGAAGAGGGGGCCCTTCTCCTACGAGCAGTACTTC
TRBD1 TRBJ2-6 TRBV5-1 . CASSFRTGSSGANVLTF TGCGCCAGCAGCTTCCGGACAGGGTCCTCTGGGGCCAACGTCCTGACTTTC
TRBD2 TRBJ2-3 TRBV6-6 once CASTFYGRDTQYF TGTGCCAGCACTTTCTACGGGAGGGATACGCAGTATTTT
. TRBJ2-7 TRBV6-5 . CASSQGSFGTYEQYF TGTGCCAGCAGTCAGGGGAGCTTTGGGACCTACGAGCAGTACTTC
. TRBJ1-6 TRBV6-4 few CASSDSQGNSPLHF TGTGCCAGCAGTGACTCACAGGGAAATTCACCCCTCCACTTT
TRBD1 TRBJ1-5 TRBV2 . CASRLGTGGDQPQHF TGTGCCAGCAGATTGGGAACAGGGGGGGATCAGCCCCAGCATTTT
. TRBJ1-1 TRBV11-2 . CASSFSRGVTEAFF TGTGCCAGCAGCTTTTCCCGGGGAGTGACTGAAGCTTTCTTT
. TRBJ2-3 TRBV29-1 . CSVPSGTDTQYF TGCAGCGTTCCCTCGGGTACAGATACGCAGTATTTT
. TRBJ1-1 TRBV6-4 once CASSTFENTEAFF TGTGCCAGCAGTACTTTCGAGAACACTGAAGCTTTCTTT
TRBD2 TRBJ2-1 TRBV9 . CASSVELAGGGEQFF TGTGCCAGCAGCGTAGAACTAGCGGGAGGAGGTGAGCAGTTCTTC
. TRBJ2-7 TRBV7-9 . CASSAIALLGQYF TGTGCCAGCAGCGCAATAGCATTGCTTGGGCAGTACTTC
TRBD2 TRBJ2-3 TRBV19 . CASSKISGGMTDTQYF TGTGCCAGTAGTAAGATCAGCGGGGGGATGACAGATACGCAGTATTTT
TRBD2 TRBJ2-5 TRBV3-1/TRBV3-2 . CASSPREGRETQYF TGTGCCAGCAGCCCGCGGGAGGGCCGCGAGACCCAGTACTTC
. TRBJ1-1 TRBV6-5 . CATLNPGRTEAFF TGTGCCACCCTTAATCCAGGGCGTACTGAAGCTTTCTTT
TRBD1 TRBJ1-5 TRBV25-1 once CASSTGGNQPQHF TGTGCCAGCAGTACAGGGGGCAATCAGCCCCAGCATTTT
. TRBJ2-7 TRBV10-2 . CASSERQGASTYEQYF TGCGCCAGCAGTGAGAGGCAGGGTGCGTCAACCTACGAGCAGTACTTC
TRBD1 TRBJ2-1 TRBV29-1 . CSVDLQGNNEQFF TGCAGCGTTGATTTACAGGGGAACAATGAGCAGTTCTTC
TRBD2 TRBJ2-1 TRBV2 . CASSTIAGGQFF TGTGCCAGCAGTACGATAGCGGGAGGGCAGTTCTTC
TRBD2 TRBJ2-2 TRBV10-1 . CASSESIPALAGNTGELFF TGCGCCAGCAGTGAGTCGATACCCGCCCTAGCGGGGAACACCGGGGAGCTGTTTTTT
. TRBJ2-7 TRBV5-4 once CASSLLGQSTYEQYF TGTGCCAGCAGCCTCCTTGGGCAGAGCACCTACGAGCAGTACTTC
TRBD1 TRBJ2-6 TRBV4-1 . CASSQPWGQADSGANVLTF TGCGCCAGCAGCCAACCCTGGGGACAGGCGGACTCTGGGGCCAACGTCCTGACTTTC
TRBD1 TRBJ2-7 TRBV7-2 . CASSEEQGYEQYF TGTGCCAGCAGCGAGGAACAGGGGTACGAGCAGTACTTC
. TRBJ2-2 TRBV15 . CATSRDRDTGELFF TGTGCCACCAGCAGAGATCGGGACACCGGGGAGCTGTTTTTT
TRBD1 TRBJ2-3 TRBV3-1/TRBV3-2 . CASSHVPGQGSDTQYF TGTGCCAGCAGCCACGTCCCGGGACAGGGATCAGATACGCAGTATTTT
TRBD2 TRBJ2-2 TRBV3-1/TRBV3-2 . CASSQEGTSGKVGELFF TGTGCCAGCAGCCAAGAGGGTACTAGCGGGAAGGTCGGGGAGCTGTTTTTT
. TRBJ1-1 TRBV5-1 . CASRSTGDTEAFF TGCGCCAGCAGATCCACGGGAGACACTGAAGCTTTCTTT
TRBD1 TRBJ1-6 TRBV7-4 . CASSFGDRGGSPLHF TGTGCCAGCAGCTTTGGGGACAGGGGAGGCTCACCCCTCCACTTT
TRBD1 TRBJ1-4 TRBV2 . CASSGQGRSGNEKLFF TGTGCCAGCAGTGGACAGGGGCGATCTGGTAATGAAAAACTGTTTTTT
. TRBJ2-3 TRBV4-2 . CASSQPGMGRTDTQYF TGTGCCAGCAGCCAACCAGGGATGGGTAGGACAGATACGCAGTATTTT
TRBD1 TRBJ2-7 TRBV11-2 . CASSWDRTYEQYF TGTGCCAGCAGCTGGGACAGGACCTACGAGCAGTACTTC